The subject of this entry is one T cell receptor (beta chain). This entry is derived from a study of blood T cell repertoires in COVID-19. Some clones are missing from TCRdb's copy, which holds only in-frame ones; the method was immunoSEQ multiplex PCR. Of around 250,000 clones listed, around 90% are singletons. The CDR3 loop spans 12 amino acids. Germline CDR1 SGHAT, CDR2 FQNNGV. The V end lost 4 bases, the J end lost 2 bases, and 6 bases lay between the germline ends. This rearrangement joins TRBV11-2 to TRBJ2-7; no clear D. Input material: peripheral blood. This sequence originates from a woman aged 40 to 55 who had recovered from COVID-19. For the CDR3, the DNA is TGTGCCAGCAGCTCCGCTACCTACGAGCAGTACTTC. This codes for CASSSATYEQYF.